A single sample gave rise to the 19 T cell receptor beta chains below, sequenced in a study of shared T cell receptors in the human thymus. The repertoire was sequenced with immunoSEQ multiplex PCR; TCRdb's copy has only in-frame clones and lacks some. Among some 640,000 clones listed, around 87% were seen once. These records were also assigned to another study, of human thymus T cells.

Sequenced: thymocytes. These TCRs come from a boy under two years old with a congenital heart defect.

The rearrangement uses TRBV1 and TRBJ2-2; the listed D gene, TRBD2, was not tested against the DNA. TRBV1 is marked as a pseudogene. This CDR3 comprises 18 residues. The CDR3 coding sequence is TGCACCAGCAGCCCCCGCATCGGACTAGCGGGGTGCACCGGGGAGCTGTTTTTT. As protein: CTSSPRIGLAGCTGELFF.

This clone is a singleton in its sample. The chain recombines TRBV7-2 with TRBJ1-2, with a tentative D call TRBD1 (6 bases). The CDR3 has 16 amino acids. V lost 7 bases and J lost 1, with 19 bases in between. Germline V gives CDR1 SGHTA, CDR2 FQGNSA. For the CDR3, the DNA is TGTGCCAGCACCTTCACAGACAGGCACCATAACTATGGCTACACCTTC. It specifies CASTFTDRHHNYGYTF.

This chain connects TRBV28 to TRBJ1-6; unclear D gene. V lost 2 bases to trimming and J lost 9 bases, with 14 bases between them. The CDR3 covers 15 residues. CDR1 is MDHEN, CDR2 SYDVKM, per germline. The CDR3 DNA sequence: TGTGCCAGCAGTTTAGGGCCCGTTTGGCGTTCACCCCTCCACTTT. It encodes CASSLGPVWRSPLHF.

This CDR3 reads CASSVGTGRNEQFF. CDR3 coding DNA: TGTGCCAGCAGCGTAGGGACAGGGAGAAATGAGCAGTTCTTC. This chain joins TRBV9 and TRBJ2-1; TRBD1 matches at 8 bases. The germline V gene has CDR1 SGDLS and CDR2 YYNGEE. V shed 0 bases, J shed 7 bases, and the junction held 3 bases outside the gene matches. CDR3 length equals 14 residues.

This clone has a handful of counts. The genes are TRBV10-1 and TRBJ2-1, with 7 bases fitting TRBD2. V lost 6 bases and J lost 5; bases outside the gene matches: 7. This CDR3 comprises 14 residues. Germline V gene data show CDR1 as WNHNN and CDR2 as SYGVQD (reference sequence). The CDR3 bases are TGCGCCAGCAGCTTCGGGACTACCCACAATGAGCAGTTCTTC. Its protein product is CASSFGTTHNEQFF.

The CDR3 region is CASSSDRRNTGELFF. CDR3 bases: TGTGCCAGCAGTTCGGACAGAAGGAACACCGGGGAGCTGTTTTTT. The chain links TRBV7-6 to TRBJ2-2; possibly TRBD1 for D (6 bases). This CDR3 comprises 15 residues. Germline loops: CDR1 SGHVS, CDR2 FNYEAQ. V was clipped by 6 bases and J by 1 base, with 12 bases between them. Drawing the rest from reference TRBV7-6 and TRBJ2-2, the complete variable domain is GAGVSQSPRYKVTKRGQDVALRCDPISGHVSLYWYRQALGQGPEFLTYFNYEAQQDKSGLPNDRFSAERPEGSISTLTIQRTEQRDSAMYRCASSSDRRNTGELFFGEGSRLTVL.

The chain links TRBV10-3 to TRBJ2-7; TRBD2 agrees at 7 bases. V lost 0 bases, J lost 12 bases, and 5 bases stayed unmatched. CDR1 is ENHRY and CDR2 is SYGVKD in the germline V gene. The CDR3 sequence is 12 residues long. Here the CDR3 DNA reads TGTGCCATCAGTGAGTCGACTAGCCTGAGGTACTTC. Its translation is CAISESTSLRYF.

The chain couples TRBV4-1 to TRBJ1-1, with D perhaps TRBD1 (5 bases). Trimming cost V 1 base and J 5 bases, with 20 bases left between them. Germline values: CDR1 MGHRA, CDR2 YSYEKL. The CDR3 runs to 17 residues. Written as DNA, the CDR3 is TGCGCCAGCAGCCAAGTAGGGGAAAGCCGGATACGGACTGAAGCTTTCTTT. Its protein is CASSQVGESRIRTEAFF.

CDR3 residues: CASSLVRQPMNTEAFF. DNA of the CDR3: TGTGCCAGCAGCTTGGTGAGACAACCGATGAACACTGAAGCTTTCTTT. The chain carries TRBV5-4 and TRBJ1-1, with D unclear. V was trimmed by 0 bases and J by 0 bases, leaving 12 bases between them. The germline gives CDR1 SGHNT, CDR2 YYREEE (reference sequence). The CDR3 covers 16 residues.

This clone was counted between two and nine times. The chain couples TRBV5-6 to TRBJ1-2; TRBD1 agrees at 8 bases. J lost 2 bases, V lost 4 bases, and 1 base had no gene match. Germline V gives CDR1 SGHDT, CDR2 YYEEEE. The CDR3 extends over 13 amino acids. The CDR3 region is CASSRTGNYGYTF. Here the CDR3 DNA reads TGTGCCAGCAGCAGGACAGGGAACTATGGCTACACCTTC.

The chain joins TRBV19 to TRBJ2-1; D is unresolved. CDR3 size: 14 residues. Germline assignment: CDR1 LNHDA and CDR2 SQIVND (reference sequence). Trimming removed 6 bases at V and 2 bases at J, with 11 bases between. DNA for the CDR3: TGTGCCAGTAGCCCCTACGAAGCCTACAATGAGCAGTTCTTC. Protein product: CASSPYEAYNEQFF.

A word on this clone: This same CDR3 is encoded by further DNA sequences in the sample. The CDR3 protein is CASSLQGRTEAFF. The CDR3 nucleotides read TGTGCCAGCAGTTTGCAGGGAAGGACTGAAGCTTTCTTT. The rearrangement joins TRBV27 to TRBJ1-1, with D possibly TRBD1 on 5 matching bases. V was pared by 3 bases and J by 5 bases, with 10 bases between. Germline CDR1 and CDR2: MNHEY and SMNVEV (reference sequence). The CDR3 is made up of 13 amino acids.

The CDR3 is CSIAPRGSQYTGELFF. Written as DNA, the CDR3 is TGCAGCATCGCCCCCCGAGGCAGCCAATACACCGGGGAGCTGTTTTTT. The chain links TRBV29-1 to TRBJ2-2; no firm D call. With 8 bases removed from V and 3 bases from J, the gap between germline ends came to 22 bases. Germline V CDR1 and CDR2: SQVTM, ANQGSEA. This CDR3 spans 16 amino acids.

The CDR3 loop reads CAWSTPPGFREKLFF. CDR3 DNA sequence: TGTGCCTGGAGTACCCCTCCAGGGTTTCGGGAAAAACTGTTTTTT. The V and J genes are TRBV30 and TRBJ1-4; tentatively, D is TRBD1 (5 bases). The CDR3 has 15 amino acids. Germline V gene sequence: CDR1 GTSNPN, CDR2 SVGIG (reference sequence). The germline V and J ends were trimmed by 2 bases and 8 bases, with 18 bases remaining between them.

The chain links TRBV9 to TRBJ1-2; 8 nucleotides line up with TRBD1. The junction had 2 bases not matched to a gene; V was cut back by 3 bases and J by 4 bases. Germline V gene lookup returns CDR1 SGDLS and CDR2 YYNGEE. This CDR3 is built from 13 residues. The CDR3 bases are TGTGCCAGCAGCGGGACAGGGAGCTATGGCTACACCTTC. Its translation is CASSGTGSYGYTF.

V and J are TRBV6-6 and TRBJ2-2; perhaps TRBD1 as D (7 bases). The CDR3 has 15 amino acids. Germline assignment: CDR1 MNHNY and CDR2 SVGAGI (reference sequence). V was trimmed by 4 bases and J by 5 bases, leaving 14 bases between them. The CDR3 DNA is TGTGCCAGCAGTTCAGGCAGGGGGAGGACCGGGGAGCTGTTTTTT. Translation gives CASSSGRGRTGELFF.

This clone was counted only a few times. The V call is TRBV5-6, the J call TRBJ2-7; TRBD1 matches at 7 bases. There are 15 residues in the CDR3. J gave up 2 bases and V 0 bases, and 5 bases lay outside the gene matches. Germline V lookup: CDR1 SGHDT, CDR2 YYEEEE. The CDR3 region has the DNA TGTGCCAGCAGCTTGGCAGGGGGAAGCCCCTACGAGCAGTACTTC. Encoded protein: CASSLAGGSPYEQYF.

The genes are TRBV14 and TRBJ1-2, with D possibly matching TRBD1 (5 bases). CDR1 is SGHDN, CDR2 FVKESK, per germline. V lost 0 bases and J lost 8, with 19 bases in between. The CDR3 has 16 residues. The chain's CDR3 is CASSQDASRVPHGYTF. CDR3 nucleotides: TGTGCCAGCAGCCAAGATGCCTCCAGGGTACCTCACGGCTACACCTTC.

This clone was detected only once. V gene TRBV10-3 combines with J gene TRBJ1-6; 7 bases are shared with TRBD1. V gave up 10 bases and J gave up 3 bases; unmatched junction bases: 12. Germline CDR1 and CDR2: ENHRY and SYGVKD. The CDR3 length is 16 residues. CDR3: CATQYHDRDYNSPLHF. For the CDR3, the DNA is TGTGCCACCCAGTACCACGACAGGGACTATAATTCACCCCTCCACTTT.